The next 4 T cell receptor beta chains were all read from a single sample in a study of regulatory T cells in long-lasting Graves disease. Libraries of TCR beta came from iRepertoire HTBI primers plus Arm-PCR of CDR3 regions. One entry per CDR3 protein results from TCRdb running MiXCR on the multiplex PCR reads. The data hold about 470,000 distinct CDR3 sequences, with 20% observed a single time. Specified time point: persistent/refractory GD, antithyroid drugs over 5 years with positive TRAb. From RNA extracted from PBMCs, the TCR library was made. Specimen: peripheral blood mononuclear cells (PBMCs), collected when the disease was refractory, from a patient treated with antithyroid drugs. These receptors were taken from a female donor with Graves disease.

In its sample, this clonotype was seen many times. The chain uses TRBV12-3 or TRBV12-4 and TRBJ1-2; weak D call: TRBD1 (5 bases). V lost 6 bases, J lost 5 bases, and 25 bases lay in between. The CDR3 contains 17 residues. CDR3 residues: CASSPEVTGSLGYGYTF. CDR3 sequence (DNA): TGTGCCAGCAGCCCTGAGGTTACAGGTTCATTGGGGTATGGCTACACCTTC.

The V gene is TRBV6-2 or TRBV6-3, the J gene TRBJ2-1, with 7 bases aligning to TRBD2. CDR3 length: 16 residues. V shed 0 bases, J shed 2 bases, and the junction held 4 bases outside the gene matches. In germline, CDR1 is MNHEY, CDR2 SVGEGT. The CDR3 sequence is CASSYSMGGAYNEQFF. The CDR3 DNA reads TGTGCCAGCAGTTACTCGATGGGGGGGGCCTACAATGAGCAGTTCTTC.

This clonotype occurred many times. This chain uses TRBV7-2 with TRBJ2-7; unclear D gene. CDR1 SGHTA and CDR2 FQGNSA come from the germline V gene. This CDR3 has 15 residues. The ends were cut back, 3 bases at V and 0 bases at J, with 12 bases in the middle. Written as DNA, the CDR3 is TGTGCCAGCAGCTTTACGTCTCCGGTCTCCTACGAGCAGTACTTC. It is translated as CASSFTSPVSYEQYF.

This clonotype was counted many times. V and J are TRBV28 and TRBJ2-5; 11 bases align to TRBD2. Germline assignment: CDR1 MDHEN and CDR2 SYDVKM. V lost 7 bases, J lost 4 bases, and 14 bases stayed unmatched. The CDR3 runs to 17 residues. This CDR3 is CASNGASGRRDVETQYF. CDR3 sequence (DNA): TGTGCCAGCAACGGGGCTAGCGGGAGGAGAGACGTAGAGACCCAGTACTTC. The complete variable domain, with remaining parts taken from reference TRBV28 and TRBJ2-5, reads DVKVTQSSRYLVKRTGEKVFLECVQDMDHENMFWYRQDPGLGLRLIYFSYDVKMKEKGDIPEGYSVSREKKERFSLILESASTNQTSMYLCASNGASGRRDVETQYFGPGTRLLVL.